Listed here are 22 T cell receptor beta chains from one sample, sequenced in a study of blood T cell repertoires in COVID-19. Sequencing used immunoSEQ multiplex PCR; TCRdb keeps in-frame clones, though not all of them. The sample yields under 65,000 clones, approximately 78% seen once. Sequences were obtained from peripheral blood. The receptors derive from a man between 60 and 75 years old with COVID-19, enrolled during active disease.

The CDR3, as DNA: TGTGCCAGTAGTATTAGGGAGTGGAGCACTGAAGCTTTCTTT. Translating it yields CASSIREWSTEAFF. The J gene is TRBJ1-1, the V gene TRBV19, with D uncertain. With 3 bases removed from V and 4 bases from J, the gap between germline ends came to 12 bases. This CDR3 comprises 14 residues. Germline loops: CDR1 LNHDA, CDR2 SQIVND (reference sequence).

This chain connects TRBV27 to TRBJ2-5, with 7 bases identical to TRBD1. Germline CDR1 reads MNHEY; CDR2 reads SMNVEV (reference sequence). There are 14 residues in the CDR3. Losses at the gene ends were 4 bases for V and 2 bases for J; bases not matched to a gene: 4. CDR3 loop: CASSSLQGQETQYF. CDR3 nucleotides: TGTGCCAGCAGTTCCCTACAGGGGCAAGAGACCCAGTACTTC.

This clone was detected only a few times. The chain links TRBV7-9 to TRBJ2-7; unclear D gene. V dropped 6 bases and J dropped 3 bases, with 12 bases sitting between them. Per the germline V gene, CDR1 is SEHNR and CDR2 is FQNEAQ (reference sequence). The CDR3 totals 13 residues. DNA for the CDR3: TGTGCCAGCAGATCAGGTTTCAGCTACGAGCAGTACTTC. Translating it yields CASRSGFSYEQYF. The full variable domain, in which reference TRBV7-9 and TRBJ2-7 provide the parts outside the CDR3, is DTGVSQNPRHKITKRGQNVTFRCDPISEHNRLYWYRQTLGQGPEFLTYFQNEAQLEKSRLLSDRFSAERPKGSFSTLEIQRTEQGDSAMYLCASRSGFSYEQYFGPGTRLTVT.

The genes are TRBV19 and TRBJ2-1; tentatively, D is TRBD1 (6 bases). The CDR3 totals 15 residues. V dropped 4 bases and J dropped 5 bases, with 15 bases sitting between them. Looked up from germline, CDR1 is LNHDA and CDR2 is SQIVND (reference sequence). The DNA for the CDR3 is TGTGCCAGTAGTACCCGGGACACCCTTAACAATGAGCAGTTCTTC. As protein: CASSTRDTLNNEQFF.

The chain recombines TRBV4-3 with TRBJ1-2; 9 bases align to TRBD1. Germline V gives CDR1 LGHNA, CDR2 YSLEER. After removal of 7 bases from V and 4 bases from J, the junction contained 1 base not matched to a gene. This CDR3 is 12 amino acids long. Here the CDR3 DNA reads TGCGCCAGCACGGGACAGGGCTATGGCTACACCTTC. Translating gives CASTGQGYGYTF.

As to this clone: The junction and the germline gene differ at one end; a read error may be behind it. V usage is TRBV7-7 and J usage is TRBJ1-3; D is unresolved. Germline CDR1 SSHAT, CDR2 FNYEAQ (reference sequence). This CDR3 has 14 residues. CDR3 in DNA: TGTGCTAGCATCAACCAGGTCTCTGGAAACACCATATATTTT. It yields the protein CASINQVSGNTIYF. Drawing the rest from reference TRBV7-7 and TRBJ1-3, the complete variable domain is GAGVSQSPRYKVTKRGQDVTLRCDPISSHATLYWYQQALGQGPEFLTYFNYEAQPDKSGLPSDRFSAERPEGSISTLTIQRTEQRDSAMYRCASINQVSGNTIYFGEGSWLTVV.

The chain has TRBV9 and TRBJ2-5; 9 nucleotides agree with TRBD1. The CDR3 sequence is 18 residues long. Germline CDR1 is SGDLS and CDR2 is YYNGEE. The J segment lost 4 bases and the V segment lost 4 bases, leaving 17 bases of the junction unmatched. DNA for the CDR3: TGTGCCAGCAGCCCCCATCCCCCGGGACAGGGTGTCGCAGAGACCCAGTACTTC. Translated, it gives CASSPHPPGQGVAETQYF.

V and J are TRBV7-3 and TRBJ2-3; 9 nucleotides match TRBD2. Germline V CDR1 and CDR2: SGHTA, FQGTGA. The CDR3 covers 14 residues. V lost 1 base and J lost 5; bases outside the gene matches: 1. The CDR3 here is CASSLSSGGDTQYF. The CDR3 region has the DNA TGTGCCAGCAGCTTAAGTAGCGGGGGAGATACGCAGTATTTT.

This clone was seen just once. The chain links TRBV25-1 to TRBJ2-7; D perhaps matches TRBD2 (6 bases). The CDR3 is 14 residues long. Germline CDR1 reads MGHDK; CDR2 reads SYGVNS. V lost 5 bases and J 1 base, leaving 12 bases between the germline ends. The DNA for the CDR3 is TGTGCCAGCAGTTCGACGGGGGTATCCTACGAGCAGTACTTC. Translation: CASSSTGVSYEQYF.

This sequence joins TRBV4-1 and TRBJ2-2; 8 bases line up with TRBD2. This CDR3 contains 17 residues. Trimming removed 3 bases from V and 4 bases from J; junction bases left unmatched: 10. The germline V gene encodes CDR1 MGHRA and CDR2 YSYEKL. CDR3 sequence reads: CASSQIGLAPGTGELFF. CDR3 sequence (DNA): TGCGCCAGCAGCCAGATAGGACTAGCCCCGGGCACCGGGGAGCTGTTTTTT.

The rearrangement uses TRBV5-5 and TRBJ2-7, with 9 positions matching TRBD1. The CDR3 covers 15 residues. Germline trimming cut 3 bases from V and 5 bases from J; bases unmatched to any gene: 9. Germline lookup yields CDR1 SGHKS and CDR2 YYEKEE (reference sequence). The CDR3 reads CASSSEGQGNDEQYF. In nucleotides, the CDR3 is TGTGCCAGCAGCTCAGAGGGACAGGGAAACGACGAGCAGTACTTC.

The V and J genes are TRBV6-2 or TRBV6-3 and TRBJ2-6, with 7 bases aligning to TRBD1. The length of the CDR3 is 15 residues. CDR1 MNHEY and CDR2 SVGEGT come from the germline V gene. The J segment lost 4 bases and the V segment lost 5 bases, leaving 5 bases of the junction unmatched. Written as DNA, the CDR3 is TGTGCCAGCAGTCACAGGGGAACCGGGGCCAACGTCCTGACTTTC. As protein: CASSHRGTGANVLTF.

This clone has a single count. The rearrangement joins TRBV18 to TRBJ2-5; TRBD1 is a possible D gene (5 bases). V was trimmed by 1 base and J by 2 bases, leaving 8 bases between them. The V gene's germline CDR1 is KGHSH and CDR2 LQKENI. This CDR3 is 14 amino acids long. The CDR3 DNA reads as TGTGCCAGCTCACCACGAACAGGACAAGAGACCCAGTACTTC. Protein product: CASSPRTGQETQYF.

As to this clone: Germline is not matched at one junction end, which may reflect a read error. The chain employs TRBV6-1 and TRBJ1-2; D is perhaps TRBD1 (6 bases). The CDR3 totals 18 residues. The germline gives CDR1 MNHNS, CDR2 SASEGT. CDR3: CASREELGGRGGYYGYTF. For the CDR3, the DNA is TGTGCCAGCAGGGAAGAGCTGGGGGGGAGAGGGGGATACTATGGCTACACCTTC.

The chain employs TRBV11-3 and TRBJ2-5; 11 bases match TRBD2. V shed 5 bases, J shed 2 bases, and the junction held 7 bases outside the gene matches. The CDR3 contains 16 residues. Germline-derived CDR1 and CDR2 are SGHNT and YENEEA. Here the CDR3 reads CASSGTTSGVQETQYF. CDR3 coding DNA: TGTGCCAGCAGCGGAACGACTAGCGGGGTTCAAGAGACCCAGTACTTC.

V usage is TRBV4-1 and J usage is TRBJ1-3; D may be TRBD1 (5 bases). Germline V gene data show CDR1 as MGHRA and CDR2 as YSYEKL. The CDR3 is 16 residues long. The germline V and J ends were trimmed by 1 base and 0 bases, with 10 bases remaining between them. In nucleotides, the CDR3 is TGCGCCAGCAGCCAAGGACAGTCTGGCTCTGGAAACACCATATATTTT. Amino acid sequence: CASSQGQSGSGNTIYF.

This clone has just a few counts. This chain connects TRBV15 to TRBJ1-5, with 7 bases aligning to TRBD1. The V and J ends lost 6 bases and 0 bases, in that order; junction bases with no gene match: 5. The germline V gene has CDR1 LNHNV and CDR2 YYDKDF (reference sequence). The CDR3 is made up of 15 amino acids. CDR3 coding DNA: TGTGCCACCAGAGGGACAGAGTATAGCAATCAGCCCCAGCATTTT. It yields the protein CATRGTEYSNQPQHF.

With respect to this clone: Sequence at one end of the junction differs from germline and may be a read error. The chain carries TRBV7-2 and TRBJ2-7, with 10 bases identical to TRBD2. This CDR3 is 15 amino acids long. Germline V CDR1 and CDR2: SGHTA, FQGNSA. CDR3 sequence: CASSLERGGTYEQYF. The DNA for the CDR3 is TGTGCCAGCAGTTTAGAGCGGGGGGGCACCTACGAGCAGTACTTC.

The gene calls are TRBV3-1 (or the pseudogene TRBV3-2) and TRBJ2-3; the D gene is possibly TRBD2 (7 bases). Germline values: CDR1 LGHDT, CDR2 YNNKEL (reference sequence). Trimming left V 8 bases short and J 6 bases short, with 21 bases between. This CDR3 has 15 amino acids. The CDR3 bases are TGTGCCAGCGCAACTCAGAGGGGGGGGTCCGATACGCAGTATTTT. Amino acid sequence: CASATQRGGSDTQYF.

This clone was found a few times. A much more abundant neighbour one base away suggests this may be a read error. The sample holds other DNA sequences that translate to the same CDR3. CDR3 nucleotide sequence: TGTGCCAGCAGCTGGGGTGGGGGGGGGAGGGCCCTCCCTGGGTATTTT. Amino acids: CASSWGGGGRALPGYF. This chain connects TRBV5-5 to TRBJ2-3, with TRBD2 identical over 7 bases. The germline CDR1 and CDR2 sequences are SGHKS and YYEKEE (reference sequence). The CDR3 extends over 16 amino acids. V lost 3 bases and J lost 14; bases outside the gene matches: 21.

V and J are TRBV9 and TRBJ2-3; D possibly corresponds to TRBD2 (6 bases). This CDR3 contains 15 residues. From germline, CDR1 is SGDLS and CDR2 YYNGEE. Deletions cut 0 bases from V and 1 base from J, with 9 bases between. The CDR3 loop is CASSVEASGTDTQYF. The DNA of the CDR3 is TGTGCCAGCAGCGTAGAGGCTAGCGGCACAGATACGCAGTATTTT.

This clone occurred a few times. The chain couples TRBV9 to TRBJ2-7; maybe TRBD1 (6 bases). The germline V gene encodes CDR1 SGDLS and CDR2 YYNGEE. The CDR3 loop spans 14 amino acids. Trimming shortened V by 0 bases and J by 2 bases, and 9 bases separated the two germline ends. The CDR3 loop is CASSVGAGAYEQYF. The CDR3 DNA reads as TGTGCCAGCAGCGTAGGGGCAGGGGCCTACGAGCAGTACTTC.